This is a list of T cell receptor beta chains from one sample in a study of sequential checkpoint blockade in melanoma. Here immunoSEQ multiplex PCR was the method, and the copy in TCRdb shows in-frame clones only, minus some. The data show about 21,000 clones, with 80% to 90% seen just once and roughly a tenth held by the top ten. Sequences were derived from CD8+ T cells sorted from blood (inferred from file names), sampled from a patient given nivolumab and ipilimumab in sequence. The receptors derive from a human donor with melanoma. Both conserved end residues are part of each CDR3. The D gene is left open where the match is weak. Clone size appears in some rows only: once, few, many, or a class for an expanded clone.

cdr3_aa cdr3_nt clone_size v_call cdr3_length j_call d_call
CASRTGFANEQFF TGTGCCAGCAGGACAGGGTTTGCCAATGAGCAGTTCTTC - TRBV6-1 13 TRBJ2-1 TRBD1
CAISESKEGPNTEAFF TGTGCCATCAGTGAGTCGAAGGAGGGCCCGAACACTGAAGCTTTCTTT - TRBV10-3 16 TRBJ1-1 -
CASRPGTGGLVPYEQYF TGTGCCAGCAGGCCCGGGACAGGGGGCCTCGTTCCCTACGAGCAGTACTTC - TRBV27 17 TRBJ2-7 TRBD1
CASSAQDTEAFF TGTGCCAGCAGCGCTCAGGACACTGAAGCTTTCTTT - TRBV5-6 12 TRBJ1-1 -
CASSFGLTNTGELFF TGTGCCAGCAGCTTTGGACTGACGAACACCGGGGAGCTGTTTTTT - TRBV7-9 15 TRBJ2-2 -
CASVRDLSYEQYF TGTGCCAGCGTCCGGGACTTATCCTACGAGCAGTACTTC - TRBV7-9 13 TRBJ2-7 -
CASARMFGAYEQYF TGCGCCAGCGCCCGCATGTTCGGTGCATACGAGCAGTACTTC once TRBV4-1 14 TRBJ2-7 -
CASVTLTSGENTGELFF TGTGCCAGCGTGACATTGACTAGCGGGGAGAACACCGGGGAGCTGTTTTTT few TRBV2 17 TRBJ2-2 TRBD2
CAQETGWGTDTQYF TGTGCCCAAGAGACGGGTTGGGGCACAGATACGCAGTATTTT - TRBV30 14 TRBJ2-3 -
CASSLQGGELPYEQYF TGTGCCAGCAGTTTACAAGGGGGGGAATTACCCTACGAGCAGTACTTC - TRBV27 16 TRBJ2-7 -
CASSKTGQVGEQFF TGTGCCAGCAGTAAAACGGGACAAGTCGGTGAGCAGTTCTTC few TRBV6-5 14 TRBJ2-1 -
CASSLLLGRGYNEQFF TGTGCCAGCAGCTTACTTTTAGGGAGGGGGTACAATGAGCAGTTCTTC - TRBV7-6 16 TRBJ2-1 -
CASSLLPRTDVATNEKLFF TGTGCCAGCAGTTTACTACCTCGGACAGACGTTGCAACTAATGAAAAACTGTTTTTT - TRBV28 19 TRBJ1-4 -
CASSLLRDSYEQYF TGTGCCAGCAGCTTACTCCGGGACTCCTACGAGCAGTACTTC - TRBV7-9 14 TRBJ2-7 -
CASSASRDSEAFF TGTGCCAGCAGTGCATCCCGGGACAGTGAAGCTTTCTTT - TRBV27 13 TRBJ1-1 TRBD1
CASSPGQGTRELFF TGTGCCAGCAGCCCGGGACAGGGGACCCGGGAGCTGTTTTTT - TRBV7-7 14 TRBJ2-2 TRBD1
CASSPKDRRNTYDNEKLFF TGTGCCAGCTCACCAAAGGACAGGAGGAACACCTACGATAATGAAAAACTGTTTTTT - TRBV18 19 TRBJ1-4 TRBD1
CASSQEKGGTGELFF TGCGCCAGCAGCCAAGAAAAAGGGGGAACCGGGGAGCTGTTTTTT - TRBV4-1 15 TRBJ2-2 -
CASSPWTGLNYGYTF TGTGCCAGCAGCCCGTGGACAGGATTGAACTATGGCTACACCTTC - TRBV11-2 15 TRBJ1-2 TRBD1
CASSLAGDSLGYF TGTGCCAGCAGCTTGGCCGGGGACAGCCTAGGATACTTC - TRBV5-6 13 TRBJ2-7 TRBD1
CASSLYAQGETQYF TGTGCCAGCAGTTTATATGCACAGGGGGAGACCCAGTACTTC - TRBV27 14 TRBJ2-5 TRBD1
CASSLGTRKETQYF TGTGCCAGCAGTTTAGGGACTCGGAAAGAGACCCAGTACTTC medium-sized TRBV27 14 TRBJ2-5 -
CASSRRERNEKLFF TGCGCCAGCAGCCGACGGGAAAGAAATGAAAAACTGTTTTTT - TRBV5-1 14 TRBJ1-4 -
CASSPRLTNTGELFF TGTGCCAGCTCACCGAGACTAACGAACACCGGGGAGCTGTTTTTT - TRBV18 15 TRBJ2-2 -
CASSSSPGGWINEQFF TGTGCCAGCAGTTCTAGTCCAGGGGGCTGGATTAATGAGCAGTTCTTC - TRBV12-1 16 TRBJ2-1 -
CASSQATGTPQPQHF TGCGCCAGCAGCCAAGCCACAGGGACCCCGCAGCCCCAGCATTTT - TRBV4-1 15 TRBJ1-5 -
CASSQGQGTGSYEQYF TGCGCCAGCAGCCAAGGTCAGGGGACGGGGTCCTACGAGCAGTACTTC few TRBV4-1 16 TRBJ2-7 -
CASSIIHNQPQHF TGTGCCAGTAGTATAATACACAATCAGCCCCAGCATTTT - TRBV19 13 TRBJ1-5 -